A selection of T cell receptor beta chains follows, all from one sample in a study of shared clonotypes between healthy human individuals. Repertoires were generated with immunoSEQ multiplex PCR, while TCRdb's copy carries only in-frame clones and drops some. The sample carries some 500,000 clones, 95% to 96% recorded once. The sequencing input was naive CD4+ T cells sorted from blood. Receptor source: a woman aged 30 to 39 in good health. CDR3s include the opening cysteine and the closing phenylalanine or tryptophan. A D gene is named only where the DNA matches it firmly. Clone size, where shown, is once, few, many, or a class for clones that have expanded.

TRBJ2-5	-	TRBV28	-	14	CASRPPGDQETQYF	TGTGCCAGCAGACCACCGGGGGACCAAGAGACCCAGTACTTC
TRBJ2-5	-	TRBV10-1	-	14	CASSESASPQTQYF	TGCGCCAGCAGTGAGAGCGCAAGCCCCCAGACCCAGTACTTC
TRBJ2-5	TRBD2	TRBV6-1	-	14	CASRASGAGETQYF	TGTGCCAGCAGAGCTAGCGGGGCGGGGGAGACCCAGTACTTC
TRBJ2-1	TRBD2	TRBV2	-	15	CASSKAGAHYNEQFF	TGTGCCAGCAGTAAAGCGGGAGCCCACTACAATGAGCAGTTCTTC
TRBJ2-7	-	TRBV6-5	-	14	CASSYGRGAYEQYF	TGTGCCAGCAGTTACGGGAGAGGAGCCTACGAGCAGTACTTC
TRBJ2-3	TRBD2	TRBV7-3	-	16	CASSLSPSGNTDTQYF	TGTGCCAGCAGCTTAAGCCCTAGCGGGAACACAGATACGCAGTATTTT
TRBJ2-1	TRBD2	TRBV18	-	15	CASSRLAGVGNEQFF	TGTGCCAGCTCCCGACTAGCGGGAGTAGGTAATGAGCAGTTCTTC
TRBJ2-7	TRBD2	TRBV28	once	11	CALGGAYEQYF	TGTGCCTTGGGGGGGGCCTACGAGCAGTACTTC
TRBJ1-1	-	TRBV2	once	13	CASSEGGTTEAFF	TGTGCCAGCAGTGAGGGTGGAACGACTGAAGCTTTCTTT
TRBJ2-7	-	TRBV25-1	-	17	CASSEWLFGRGSHEQYF	TGTGCCAGCAGTGAATGGCTGTTCGGTAGGGGCTCCCACGAGCAGTACTTC